This T cell receptor (beta chain) is from a study of blood T cell repertoires in COVID-19. Study-level information: Spain, Italy and the United States supplied samples that represented acute and convalescent COVID-19. The cDNA or gDNA used as material had been derived from T cells, B-cell-depleted T cells, or PBMCs.

As originally analysed: For nucleated cells, counts were estimated from reference gene primer amplification. Clones were read by immunoSEQ multiplex PCR, and TCRdb kept only the in-frame ones, dropping some. V and J calls and clone size are given by that table; D and trimming were obtained from the DNA. This sample has 90,000 or so clones, with 75% to 90% found just once. CDR3 size: 16 residues. Trimming left V 5 bases short and J 6 bases short, with 21 bases between. Germline V lookup: CDR1 SGHVS, CDR2 FNYEAQ. The sequenced sample consisted of peripheral blood. This sequence originates from a man aged 55 to 69 with COVID-19, enrolled during active disease. The chain links TRBV7-6 to TRBJ2-3; no clear D. CDR3 protein: CASSRTISERTDTQYF. In DNA, the CDR3 is TGTGCCAGCAGCCGCACGATTTCGGAGCGTACCGATACGCAGTATTTT.